This T cell receptor (beta chain) was captured in a study of cytomegalovirus exposure and HLA in healthy donors. A multiplex PCR was run with 60 Vbeta primers and 13 Jbeta primers. The protocol was immunoSEQ multiplex PCR, while the TCRdb copy is restricted to in-frame clones and leaves out a portion. The data contain under 200,000 clones, approximately 70% of them singletons. Germline V gene sequence: CDR1 SGHAT, CDR2 FQNNGV. Trimming pared 4 bases from V and 4 bases from J, leaving 8 bases between. The CDR3 runs 13 residues. V and J are TRBV11-2 and TRBJ1-5; D is undetermined. The material sequenced was PBMCs. The clonotype originates from a woman in her thirties or forties in good health and CMV-seropositive. In nucleotides, the CDR3 is TGTGCCAGCAGCTCAGCGCTTAATCAGCCCCAGCATTTT. Its protein product is CASSSALNQPQHF.